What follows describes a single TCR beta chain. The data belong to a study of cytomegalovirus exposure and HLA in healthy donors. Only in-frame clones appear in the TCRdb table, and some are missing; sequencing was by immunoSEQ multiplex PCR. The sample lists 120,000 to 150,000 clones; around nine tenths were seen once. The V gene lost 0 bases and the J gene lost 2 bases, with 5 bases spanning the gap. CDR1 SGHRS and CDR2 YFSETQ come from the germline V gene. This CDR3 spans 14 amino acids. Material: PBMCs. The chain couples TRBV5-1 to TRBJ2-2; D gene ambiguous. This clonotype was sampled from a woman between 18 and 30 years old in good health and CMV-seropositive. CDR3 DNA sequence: TGCGCCAGCAGCTTGGGAGGTAACACCGGGGAGCTGTTTTTT. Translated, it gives CASSLGGNTGELFF.